This is a list of T cell receptor beta chains from one sample in a study of blood T cells in healthy people across ages. MiXCR, run by TCRdb on the 5' RACE reads, gives a single entry per CDR3 protein. This sample has around 780,000 distinct CDR3 sequences, with more than 55% found just once. Specimen: blood. The receptors originated from a man in his forties in good health. Both conserved end residues are part of each CDR3. A D gene is named only where the DNA matches it firmly. Clone size is given for some rows only: seen once, a few or many times, or a class if the clone is expanded.

abundance,d_gene,v_gene,j_gene,CDR3nt,CDR3aa
once,TRBD2,TRBV28,TRBJ2-7,TGTGCCAGCAGTTCAGGGATTGGACTAGCGAGCTCCTACAATGAGCAGTACTTC,CASSSGIGLASSYNEQYF
many,TRBD2,TRBV7-2,TRBJ2-3,TGTGCCAGCAGCTTAGATCCCTTGCGGGGGGGCACAGATACGCAGTATTTT,CASSLDPLRGGTDTQYF
-,-,TRBV6-2/TRBV6-3,TRBJ2-7,TGTGCCAGCAGTTACTCACAGGGACTCGAACCCTACGAGCAGTACTTC,CASSYSQGLEPYEQYF
few,TRBD2,TRBV5-1,TRBJ2-5,TGCGCCAGCAGCTTACCCGGGACTATGGGAGGAGAGACCCAGTACTTC,CASSLPGTMGGETQYF
-,-,TRBV29-1,TRBJ1-2,TGCAGCGTTGAATTCGGGAATGGCTACACCTTC,CSVEFGNGYTF
many,-,TRBV29-1,TRBJ2-5,TGCAGCGTTGATGCCAGGGGAGAGACCCAGTACTTC,CSVDARGETQYF
few,TRBD2,TRBV6-6,TRBJ2-1,TGTGCCAGCACCCGGACTAGCGGAAACAATGAGCAGTTCTTC,CASTRTSGNNEQFF
-,TRBD2,TRBV7-8,TRBJ2-3,TGTGCCAGCAGCTCACTTCAGGGAGGGGGCACAGATACGCAGTATTTT,CASSSLQGGGTDTQYF
-,-,TRBV4-2,TRBJ2-4,TGTGCCAGCAGCCAAGATGGGCGTCGGGGCATTCAGTACTTC,CASSQDGRRGIQYF
-,TRBD1,TRBV12-3/TRBV12-4,TRBJ2-5,TGTGCCAGCAGAGACAGGGGGGAGGGGGAGACCCAGTACTTC,CASRDRGEGETQYF
-,-,TRBV6-5,TRBJ2-5,TGTGCCAGCAGTTACTCTAGGATCCAAGAGACCCAGTACTTC,CASSYSRIQETQYF
-,-,TRBV5-1,TRBJ2-3,TGCGCCAGCAGCCTACAGGGGACTGGCACAGATACGCAGTATTTT,CASSLQGTGTDTQYF
-,-,TRBV4-1,TRBJ2-5,TGCGCCAGCAGCACAAACTGGGGTCAACAGTACTTC,CASSTNWGQQYF
few,-,TRBV6-1,TRBJ2-1,TGTGCCAGCCTTCCCACAGGACTGTACAATGAGCAGTTCTTC,CASLPTGLYNEQFF
few,-,TRBV7-2,TRBJ2-3,TGTGCCAGCAGCTGGACGTCGGAAGATACGCAGTATTTT,CASSWTSEDTQYF
-,TRBD2,TRBV20-1,TRBJ2-5,TGCAGTGCTCCGACTAGCGGGGGAGTGTTCGAGACCCAGTACTTC,CSAPTSGGVFETQYF
-,-,TRBV20-1,TRBJ2-4,TGCAGTGCTCGCCCGGGACTTAAAAAGGCCAAAAACATTCAGTACTTC,CSARPGLKKAKNIQYF
-,TRBD2,TRBV27,TRBJ2-3,TGTGTCAGCAGTTTTCCCCCCCTAGCGGGAGATCCAGATACGCAGTATTTT,CVSSFPPLAGDPDTQYF
few,TRBD1,TRBV6-2/TRBV6-3,TRBJ2-5,TGTGCCAGCAGTTACCCGGGACAGGGGGCCCAAGAGACCCAGTACTTC,CASSYPGQGAQETQYF
-,-,TRBV7-3,TRBJ2-1,TGTGCCAGCAGCTTAACCTCACGACACAGGGATAATGAGCAGTTCTTC,CASSLTSRHRDNEQFF
many,TRBD1,TRBV6-1,TRBJ1-2,TGTGCCAGCAGTGAGGTATCGGGACAGGGGCCCTATGGCTACACCTTC,CASSEVSGQGPYGYTF
few,-,TRBV20-1,TRBJ2-1,TGCAGTGCCTCGGGAGCTCCCTACAATGAGCAGTTCTTC,CSASGAPYNEQFF
-,TRBD2,TRBV7-6,TRBJ2-1,TGTGCCAGCAGCGACGGGGCTAGCGGGGACTACAATGAGCAGTTCTTC,CASSDGASGDYNEQFF
-,TRBD2,TRBV6-1,TRBJ2-3,TGTGCCAGCACCGGGACTAGCGGGGGGGCTTCACTGAGCACAGATACGCAGTATTTT,CASTGTSGGASLSTDTQYF
-,TRBD2,TRBV5-6,TRBJ2-1,TGTGCCAGCAGCAAGCGGGGGGGCCTAGGCAATGAGCAGTTCTTC,CASSKRGGLGNEQFF
-,TRBD2,TRBV11-2,TRBJ2-7,TGTGCCAGCGGATCCGCGGGGGTGTCCGAGCAGTACTTC,CASGSAGVSEQYF
-,TRBD1,TRBV7-2,TRBJ2-3,TGTGCCAGCAGCTTAGCGATCGGGACAGGGGCAGATACGCAGTATTTT,CASSLAIGTGADTQYF
-,-,TRBV12-3/TRBV12-4,TRBJ1-2,TGTGCCAGCAGCCTCGGTTTGTCGACATATGGCTACACCTTC,CASSLGLSTYGYTF
-,-,TRBV6-6,TRBJ2-5,TGTGCCAGCCAAAAAGCTTTTATAGGAGAGACCCAGTACTTC,CASQKAFIGETQYF
-,-,TRBV20-1,TRBJ2-2,TGCAGTGCTAGAAAGGGGGGTTCGAACACCGGGGAGCTGTTTTTT,CSARKGGSNTGELFF
-,-,TRBV27,TRBJ1-2,TGTGCCAGCTACCCCAACGGGGGGCTCAACTATGGCTACACCTTC,CASYPNGGLNYGYTF
once,-,TRBV5-1,TRBJ2-2,TGCGCCAGCACCGGCAAGGGAAGCACCGGGGAGCTGTTTTTT,CASTGKGSTGELFF
-,TRBD1,TRBV25-1,TRBJ1-5,TGTGCCAGCAGTCCAGGGGGCAGTCAGCCCCAGCATTTT,CASSPGGSQPQHF
once,TRBD2,TRBV10-3,TRBJ2-5,TGTGCCATCAGGACGGGGAATAGCGGGAGATATGCGGAGACCCAGTACTTC,CAIRTGNSGRYAETQYF
-,-,TRBV18,TRBJ1-4,TGTGCCAGCTCACCTCGGGTCTACGAAAAACTGTTTTTT,CASSPRVYEKLFF
-,TRBD2,TRBV27,TRBJ2-3,TGTGCCAGCAGTTTATTGTGGCAATGGTTGACGATAGAGGCGGGAGCGGTCCCGGATACGCAGTATTTT,CASSLLWQWLTIEAGAVPDTQYF
-,TRBD1,TRBV15,TRBJ2-5,TGTGCCACCAGCCTCGACAGGGGGCAAGAGACCCAGTACTTC,CATSLDRGQETQYF
-,TRBD1,TRBV29-1,TRBJ1-1,TGCAGCGCCCTAACAGGGGCAGCGGGTGAAGCTTTCTTT,CSALTGAAGEAFF
few,-,TRBV6-2/TRBV6-3,TRBJ2-3,TGTGCCAGCAGTTACTTGCGGTCTGGGGGGGATACGCAGTATTTT,CASSYLRSGGDTQYF
-,-,TRBV6-4,TRBJ1-5,TGTGCCAGCAGCAGGGATTCGACTAGCAATCAGCCCCAGCATTTT,CASSRDSTSNQPQHF
few,-,TRBV5-1,TRBJ1-2,TGCGCCAGCAGCTTGGGGGTTACCGGGCATGGCTACACCTTC,CASSLGVTGHGYTF
-,-,TRBV29-1,TRBJ2-3,TGCAGCGTTCACAGGGCCGGCACAGATACGCAGTATTTT,CSVHRAGTDTQYF
-,TRBD1,TRBV5-5,TRBJ1-4,TGTGCCAGCAGCACGGGACAGGGGGGAACTAATGAAAAACTGTTTTTT,CASSTGQGGTNEKLFF
once,-,TRBV5-1,TRBJ2-5,TGCGCCAGCAGCTCCAGAGGGGGAGAAGAGACCCAGTACTTC,CASSSRGGEETQYF
-,-,TRBV6-4,TRBJ1-4,TGTGCCAGCGAGGGGACGCAGGGAGAAAAACTGTTTTTT,CASEGTQGEKLFF
-,-,TRBV28,TRBJ1-4,TGTGCCAGCAGTTTCACAGGAAAACTGTTTTTT,CASSFTGKLFF
-,TRBD2,TRBV29-1,TRBJ2-1,TGCAGCGTTGACGCGACTAGCGAGTTCTTC,CSVDATSEFF
-,TRBD1,TRBV6-6,TRBJ2-7,TGTGCCAGCAGTTACCTAATGACAGGGAGTATTGGCGAGCAGTACTTC,CASSYLMTGSIGEQYF
few,TRBD2,TRBV7-2,TRBJ2-3,TGTGCCAGCAGCCCTGATGAACTAGCGGTACGCACAGATACGCAGTATTTT,CASSPDELAVRTDTQYF
few,-,TRBV24-1,TRBJ2-4,TGTGCCACGCGGTCGGACAGATTCCGACACCAGTTTGCCAAAAACATTCAGTACTTC,CATRSDRFRHQFAKNIQYF
-,TRBD1,TRBV6-1,TRBJ1-6,TGTGCCAGCTCCTCGAAGCTCCGGGACAGGTCCATTATAGGTAATTCACCCCTCCACTTT,CASSSKLRDRSIIGNSPLHF
-,TRBD2,TRBV12-3/TRBV12-4,TRBJ2-7,TGTGCCAGCAGTTCGGGGGGGTCCTTGTACGAGCAGTACTTC,CASSSGGSLYEQYF
-,-,TRBV27,TRBJ2-7,TGTGCCAGCAGTTTTCAAGGTGTTAATTTCTACGAGCAGTACTTC,CASSFQGVNFYEQYF
once,-,TRBV20-1,TRBJ2-3,TGCAGTGCTAGAGATCGGGGCGCCCTCGCGACAGATACGCAGTATTTT,CSARDRGALATDTQYF
-,-,TRBV12-3/TRBV12-4,TRBJ2-3,TGTGCCAGCAGTGGGTTCGTGAGACGTTCAGCAGATACGCAGTATTTT,CASSGFVRRSADTQYF
-,-,TRBV12-3/TRBV12-4,TRBJ1-5,TGTGCCAGCATGTCGGGACCTGGACGAAGAACCTACCAGCATTTT,CASMSGPGRRTYQHF
-,-,TRBV7-2,TRBJ1-2,TGTGCCGGCAGTCCCCCCGGATCTGGGGCCGGGAGCTATGGCTACACCTTC,CAGSPPGSGAGSYGYTF
-,TRBD1,TRBV7-2,TRBJ1-5,TGTGCCAGCAGCTTATTCGGACAGGGGGCTAGCAATCAGCCCCAGCATTTT,CASSLFGQGASNQPQHF
few,-,TRBV29-1,TRBJ2-6,TGCAGCGTTGAAGATCAAAGTACCGGGGGATCTGGGGCCAACGTCCTGACTTTC,CSVEDQSTGGSGANVLTF